This T cell receptor beta chain was documented in a study of T cell changes during pregnancy in multiple sclerosis (dated by TCRdb to about 2019). Looking at the study overall: In women with multiple sclerosis, the researchers looked at how the T cell repertoire shifted as pregnancy progressed.

The CDR3 covers 13 residues, taking in both the cysteine and the phenylalanine. CDR3 DNA only is kept here, 39 bases in frame from base 1. V is pruned by 6 bases and J by 7 bases, leaving 3 bases of the junction without a gene match. CDR1 and CDR2 (MNHEY, SVGAGI) derive from the germline V gene. Receptors were amplified or captured by the immunoSEQ multiplex PCR assay. The clones in this table, taken by TCRdb from immuneACCESS, are in-frame only. Not every clone is retained; where verified, under half of the shortfall comes from an unresolved V gene, and the cause of the rest is unknown. The sample table holds about 17,000 clones, of which approximately 88% were seen once. Of the sample, roughly a sixth is held by the ten largest clones. As to this clone: Which antigen it targets is not known. No much larger clone exists at a distance of one base, and base qualities are not known.

The chain couples TRBV6-5 to TRBJ2-1; 10 central bases correspond to TRBD1. The TCR was taken from a female donor in good health, enrolled as a control in a pregnancy study. The sequencing used CD8+ T cells from peripheral blood mononuclear cells, collected in the third trimester of pregnancy. The DNA reads TGTGCCAGCAGCGACAGGGGGCCGAATGAGCAGTTCTTC. It codes for CASSDRGPNEQFF.